The clone carrying this T cell receptor beta chain was observed a few times. Its antigen is not known. These data belong to a study of CD8 T cells in ankylosing spondylitis. General study findings and limits: According to the report, clones linked to the disease were significantly enriched in matched synovial fluid samples taken from ankylosing spondylitis patients. Some motif variants had been reported before (in reactive arthritis synovial fluid and blood). Characteristic, it appeared, of ankylosing spondylitis blood was a TCR beta motif of eight highly homologous variants.

A single record per CDR3 protein comes from TCRdb applying MiXCR to the 5' RACE reads. This repertoire shows about 420,000 distinct CDR3 sequences, 20% to 25% found once; its top ten account for roughly a sixth. The CDR3 length is 17 residues. The trim removed 3 bases at V and 5 bases at J, leaving 9 bases unmatched. Germline CDR1 reads SGHDT; CDR2 reads YYEEEE. V and J are TRBV5-6 and TRBJ2-4; 12 positions agree with TRBD2. Sequences were obtained from blood, either unsorted or a sorted T cell fraction (not recorded which). This TCR was recovered from a male donor with ankylosing spondylitis. This chain's CDR3 is CASSSSGRGPSENIQYF. DNA for the CDR3: TGTGCCAGCAGCTCTAGCGGGAGGGGTCCGTCGGAAAACATTCAGTACTTC.